The rows below give T cell receptor beta chains drawn from one sample of a study of cytomegalovirus exposure and HLA in healthy donors. The table came from immunoSEQ multiplex PCR; TCRdb's copy has only in-frame clones and leaves some out. This table has approximately 120,000 clones, 80% appearing once. Sequencing used PBMCs. These receptors were taken from a young man in good health and CMV-seropositive. Both conserved end residues are part of each CDR3. A D gene is named only where the DNA matches it firmly. Size tells how often a clone was seen (once, few, many) or the class of an expanded clone, and some rows leave it out.

size	V	J	D	DNA	CDR3
once	TRBV28	TRBJ1-1	.	TGTGCTACGGGGGGGCCCAACACTGAAGCTTTCTTT	CATGGPNTEAFF
.	TRBV27	TRBJ1-2	.	TGTGCCAGCAGTCTAAATTCAGGGGCCTACTATGGCTACACCTTC	CASSLNSGAYYGYTF
few	TRBV30	TRBJ2-1	TRBD2	TGTGCCTGGAATCCCGGGACTAGCGGGGGTGATGAGCAGTTCTTC	CAWNPGTSGGDEQFF
.	TRBV7-8	TRBJ2-5	.	TGTGCCAGCATTCCCATCGCGGGGTGGGCGGGCCAAGAGACCCAGTACTTC	CASIPIAGWAGQETQYF
.	TRBV2	TRBJ2-7	.	TGTGCCAGCAGTGTGGCGGAACCGAAGGCCTACGAGCAGTACTTC	CASSVAEPKAYEQYF
.	TRBV7-2	TRBJ2-1	TRBD1	TGTGCCAGCACCTTAGTTGGGACAGGATCTTACAATGAGCAGTTCTTC	CASTLVGTGSYNEQFF
.	TRBV2	TRBJ2-5	.	TGTGCCAGCACCCCTGGGGGGGCCGGGGAGACCCAGTACTTC	CASTPGGAGETQYF
.	TRBV27	TRBJ1-3	TRBD1	TGTGCCAGCAGAACAGGGGCGTCTGGAAACACCATATATTTT	CASRTGASGNTIYF
.	TRBV6-5	TRBJ2-3	TRBD2	TGTGCCAGCAGTTGCTCAACTAGCGCCCAGGGAGATACGCAGTATTTT	CASSCSTSAQGDTQYF
.	TRBV29-1	TRBJ1-2	.	TGCAGCGTTGTGGCAGGGGCTTTCTATGGCTACACCTTC	CSVVAGAFYGYTF
few	TRBV6-1	TRBJ2-1	.	TGTGCCAGCCCGGCGGGGAGCTCCTACAATGAGCAGTTCTTC	CASPAGSSYNEQFF
.	TRBV29-1	TRBJ1-2	.	TGCAGCGTCGTGGGAAGGGGCATGGACTATGGCTACACCTTC	CSVVGRGMDYGYTF
.	TRBV9	TRBJ1-1	.	TGTGCCAGCAGCCTCATGAGGGGGAAAGCTTTCTTT	CASSLMRGKAFF
.	TRBV21-1	TRBJ2-3	.	TGTGCCAGCAGCAAAAGCGGGGTGATCGACACGGGGACAGATACGCAGTATTTT	CASSKSGVIDTGTDTQYF
.	TRBV15	TRBJ2-7	.	TGTGCCACCAGCAGAGGGTTGGGGCAGACCTCCTCCTACGAGCAGTACTTC	CATSRGLGQTSSYEQYF
few	TRBV13	TRBJ2-1	.	TGTGCCAGCAGCCCAACCTACAATGAGCAGTTCTTC	CASSPTYNEQFF
few	TRBV6-4	TRBJ2-4	.	TGTGCCAGCACCGTGCAACCCCAGGGGCCAGTAGCCAAAAACATTCAGTACTTC	CASTVQPQGPVAKNIQYF
.	TRBV7-9	TRBJ2-5	TRBD2	TGTGCCAGCAGCACGACTAGCGGGGTGGCCGGGGAGACCCAGTACTTC	CASSTTSGVAGETQYF